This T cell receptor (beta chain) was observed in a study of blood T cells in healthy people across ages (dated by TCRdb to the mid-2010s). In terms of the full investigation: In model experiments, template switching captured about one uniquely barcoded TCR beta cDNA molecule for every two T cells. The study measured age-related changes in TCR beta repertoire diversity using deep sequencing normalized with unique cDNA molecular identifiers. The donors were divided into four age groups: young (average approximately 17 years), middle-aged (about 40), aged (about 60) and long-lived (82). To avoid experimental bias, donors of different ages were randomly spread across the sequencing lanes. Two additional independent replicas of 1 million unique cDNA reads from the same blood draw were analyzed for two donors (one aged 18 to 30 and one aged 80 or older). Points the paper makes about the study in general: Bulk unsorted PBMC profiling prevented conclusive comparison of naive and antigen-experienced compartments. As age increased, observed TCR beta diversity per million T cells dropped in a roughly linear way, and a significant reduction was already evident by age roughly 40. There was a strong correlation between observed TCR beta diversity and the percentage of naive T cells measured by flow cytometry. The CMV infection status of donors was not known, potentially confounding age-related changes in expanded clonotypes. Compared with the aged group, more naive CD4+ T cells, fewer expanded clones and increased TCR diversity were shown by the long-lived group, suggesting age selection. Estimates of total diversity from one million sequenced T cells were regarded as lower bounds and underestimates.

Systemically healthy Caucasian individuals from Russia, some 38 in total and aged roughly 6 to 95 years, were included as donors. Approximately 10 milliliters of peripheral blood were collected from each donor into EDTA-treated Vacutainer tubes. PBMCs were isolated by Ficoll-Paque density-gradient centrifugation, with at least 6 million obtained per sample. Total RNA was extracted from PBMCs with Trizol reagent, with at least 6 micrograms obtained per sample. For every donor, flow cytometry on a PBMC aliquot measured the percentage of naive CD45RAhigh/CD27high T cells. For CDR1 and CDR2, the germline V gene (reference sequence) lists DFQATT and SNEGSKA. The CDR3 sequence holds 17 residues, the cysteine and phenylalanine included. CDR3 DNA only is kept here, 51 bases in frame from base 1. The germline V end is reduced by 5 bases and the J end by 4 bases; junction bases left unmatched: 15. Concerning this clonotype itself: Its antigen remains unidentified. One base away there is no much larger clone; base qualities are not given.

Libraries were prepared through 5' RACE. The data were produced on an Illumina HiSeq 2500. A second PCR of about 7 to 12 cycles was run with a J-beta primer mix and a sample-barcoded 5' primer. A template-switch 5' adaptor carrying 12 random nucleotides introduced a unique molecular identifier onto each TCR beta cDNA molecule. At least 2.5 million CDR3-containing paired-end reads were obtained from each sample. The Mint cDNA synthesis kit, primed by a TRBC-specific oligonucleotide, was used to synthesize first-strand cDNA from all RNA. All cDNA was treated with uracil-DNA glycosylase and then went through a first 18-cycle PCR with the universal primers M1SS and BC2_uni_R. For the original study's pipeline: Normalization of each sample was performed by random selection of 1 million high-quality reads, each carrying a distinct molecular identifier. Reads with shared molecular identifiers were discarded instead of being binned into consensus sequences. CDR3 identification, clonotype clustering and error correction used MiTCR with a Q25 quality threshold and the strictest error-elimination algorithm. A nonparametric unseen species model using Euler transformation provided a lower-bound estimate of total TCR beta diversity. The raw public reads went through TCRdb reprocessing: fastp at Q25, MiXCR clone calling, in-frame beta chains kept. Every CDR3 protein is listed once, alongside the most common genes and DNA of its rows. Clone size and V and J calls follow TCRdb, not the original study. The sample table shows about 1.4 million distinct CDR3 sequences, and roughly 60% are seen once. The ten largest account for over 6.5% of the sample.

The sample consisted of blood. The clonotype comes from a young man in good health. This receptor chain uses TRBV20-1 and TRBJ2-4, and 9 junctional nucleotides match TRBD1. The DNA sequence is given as TGCAGTGCTGGGGGAGGTAGTGGGACAGGGACTAAAAACATTCAGTACTTC. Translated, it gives CSAGGGSGTGTKNIQYF.